This T cell receptor (beta chain) came from a study of blood T cell repertoires in COVID-19. Study summary: Sample material is recorded as cDNA or gDNA derived from T cells, B-cell-depleted T cells, or PBMCs.

A note on this clone: A junction end diverges from the germline sequence, so it may reflect a read error.

The method was immunoSEQ multiplex PCR; TCRdb's version includes in-frame clones alone and lacks a portion of them. Among 300,000 to 400,000 clones listed, roughly 90% were seen once. This sequence was found in a woman between 65 and 79 years old with COVID-19, enrolled during active disease. The source material was peripheral blood.

DNA for the CDR3: TGTGCCAGCAGTCCTGGGACAGGGGGAATCACCATATATTTT. The encoded protein is CASSPGTGGITIYF. The chain carries TRBV6-6 and TRBJ1-3, with 11 bases that match TRBD1. Germline V gene lookup returns CDR1 MNHNY and CDR2 SVGAGI (reference sequence). CDR3 length equals 14 residues.